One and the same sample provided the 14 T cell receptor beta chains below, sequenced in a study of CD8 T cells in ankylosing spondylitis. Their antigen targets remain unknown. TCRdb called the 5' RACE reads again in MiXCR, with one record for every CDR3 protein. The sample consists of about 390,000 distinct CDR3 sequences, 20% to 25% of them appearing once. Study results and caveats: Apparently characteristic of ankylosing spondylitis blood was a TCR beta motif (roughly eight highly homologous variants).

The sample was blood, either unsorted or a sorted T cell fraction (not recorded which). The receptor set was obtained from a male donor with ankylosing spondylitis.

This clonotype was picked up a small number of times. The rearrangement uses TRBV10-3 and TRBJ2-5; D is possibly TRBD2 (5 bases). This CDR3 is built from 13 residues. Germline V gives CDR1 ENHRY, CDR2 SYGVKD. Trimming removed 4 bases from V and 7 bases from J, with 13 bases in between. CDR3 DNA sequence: TGTGCCATCAGTGCCGACGGGGTACGGACCCAGTACTTC. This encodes CAISADGVRTQYF.

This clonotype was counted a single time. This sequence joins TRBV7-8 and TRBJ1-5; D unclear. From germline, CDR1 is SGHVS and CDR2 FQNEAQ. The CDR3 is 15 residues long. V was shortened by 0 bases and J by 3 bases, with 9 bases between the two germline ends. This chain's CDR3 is CASSLAGRANQPQHF. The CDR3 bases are TGTGCCAGCAGCTTAGCAGGGCGGGCCAATCAGCCCCAGCATTTT.

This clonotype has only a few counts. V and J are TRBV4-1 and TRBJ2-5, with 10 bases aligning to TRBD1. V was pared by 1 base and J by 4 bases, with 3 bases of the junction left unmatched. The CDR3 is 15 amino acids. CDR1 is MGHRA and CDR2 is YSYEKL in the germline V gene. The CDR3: CASSQAGQGRETQYF. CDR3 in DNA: TGCGCCAGCAGCCAAGCGGGACAGGGGCGAGAGACCCAGTACTTC.

CDR3 amino acids: CAISGRGTRDTQYF. In nucleotides, the CDR3 is TGTGCCATTTCAGGTAGGGGTACACGAGATACGCAGTATTTT. This chain uses TRBV3-1 with TRBJ2-3, with a weak D call TRBD1 (5 bases). The ends were cut back, 10 bases at V and 5 bases at J, with 19 bases in the middle. Germline V gene data show CDR1 as LGHDT and CDR2 as YNNKEL (reference sequence). The length of the CDR3 is 14 residues.

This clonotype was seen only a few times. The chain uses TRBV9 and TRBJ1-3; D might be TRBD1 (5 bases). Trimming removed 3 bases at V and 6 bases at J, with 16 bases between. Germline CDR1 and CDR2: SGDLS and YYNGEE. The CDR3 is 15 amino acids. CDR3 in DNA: TGTGCCAGCAGCGAGAGGTGGGGGGGTCCAAACACCATATATTTT. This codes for CASSERWGGPNTIYF.

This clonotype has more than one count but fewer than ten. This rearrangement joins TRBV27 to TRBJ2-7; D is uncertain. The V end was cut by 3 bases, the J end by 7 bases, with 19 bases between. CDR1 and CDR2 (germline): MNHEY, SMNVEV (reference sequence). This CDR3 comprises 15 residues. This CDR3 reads CASSFIGRNTREQYF. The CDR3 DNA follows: TGTGCCAGCAGTTTTATTGGGCGGAACACGAGGGAGCAGTACTTC.

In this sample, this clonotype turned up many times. CDR3 residues: CASKTSGKYNEQFF. As DNA, the CDR3 is TGTGCCAGCAAGACTAGCGGGAAATACAATGAGCAGTTCTTC. This rearrangement joins TRBV18 to TRBJ2-1; TRBD2 matches at 11 bases. V gave up 8 bases and J gave up 4 bases; unmatched junction bases: 4. The CDR3 is 14 amino acids. The germline gives CDR1 KGHSH, CDR2 LQKENI. Full variable domain (remainder filled in from reference TRBV18 and TRBJ2-1): NAGVMQNPRHLVRRRGQEARLRCSPMKGHSHVYWYRQLPEEGLKFMVYLQKENIIDESGMPKERFSAEFPKEGPSILRIQQVVRGDSAAYFCASKTSGKYNEQFFGPGTRLTVL.

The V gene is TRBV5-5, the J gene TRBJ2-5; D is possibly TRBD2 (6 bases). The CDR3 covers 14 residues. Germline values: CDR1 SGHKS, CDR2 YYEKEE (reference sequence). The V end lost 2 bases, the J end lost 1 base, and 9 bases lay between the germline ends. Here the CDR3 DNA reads TGTGCCAGCAGCTTTGGACTACTCCAAGAGACCCAGTACTTC. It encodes CASSFGLLQETQYF.

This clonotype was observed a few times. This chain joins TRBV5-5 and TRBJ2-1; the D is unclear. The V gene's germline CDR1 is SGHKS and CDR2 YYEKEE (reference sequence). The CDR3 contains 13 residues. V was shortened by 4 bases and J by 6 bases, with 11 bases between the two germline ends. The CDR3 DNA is TGTGCCAGCAGCCCCCCCCCTAGCAATGAGCAGTTCTTC. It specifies CASSPPPSNEQFF. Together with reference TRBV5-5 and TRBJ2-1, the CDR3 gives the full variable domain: DAGVTQSPTHLIKTRGQQVTLRCSPISGHKSVSWYQQVLGQGPQFIFQYYEKEERGRGNFPDRFSARQFPNYSSELNVNALLLGDSALYLCASSPPPSNEQFFGPGTRLTVL.

The CDR3 region is CASSPLRENQETQYF. The CDR3 DNA sequence: TGCGCCAGCAGCCCTTTGCGGGAAAACCAAGAGACCCAGTACTTC. The chain recombines TRBV5-1 with TRBJ2-5, with D tentatively TRBD2 (6 bases). Trimming shortened V by 4 bases and J by 0 bases, and 13 bases separated the two germline ends. Germline CDR1 SGHRS, CDR2 YFSETQ. The CDR3 runs 15 residues.

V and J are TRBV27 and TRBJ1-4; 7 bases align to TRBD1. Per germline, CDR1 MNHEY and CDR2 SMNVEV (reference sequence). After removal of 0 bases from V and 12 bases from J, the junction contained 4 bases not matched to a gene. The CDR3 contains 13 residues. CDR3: CASSLSWGTELFF. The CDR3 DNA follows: TGTGCCAGCAGTTTATCGTGGGGGACAGAACTGTTTTTT.

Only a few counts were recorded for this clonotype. The CDR3 protein is CASSLDGTNEKLFF. Here the CDR3 DNA reads TGTGCCAGCAGTCTAGACGGAACTAATGAAAAACTGTTTTTT. The V call is TRBV6-1, the J call TRBJ1-4; D is unclear. Trimming shortened V by 5 bases and J by 1 base, and 8 bases separated the two germline ends. The CDR3 has 14 amino acids. From germline, CDR1 is MNHNS and CDR2 SASEGT.

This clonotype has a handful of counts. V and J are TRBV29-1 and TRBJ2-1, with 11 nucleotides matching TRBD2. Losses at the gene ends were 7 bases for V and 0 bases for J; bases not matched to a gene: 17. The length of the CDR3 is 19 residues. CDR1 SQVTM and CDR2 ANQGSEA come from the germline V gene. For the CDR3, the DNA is TGCAGCGCGGAGGTTACGACTAGCGGGGACTTTAGCTCCTACAATGAGCAGTTCTTC. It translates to CSAEVTTSGDFSSYNEQFF.

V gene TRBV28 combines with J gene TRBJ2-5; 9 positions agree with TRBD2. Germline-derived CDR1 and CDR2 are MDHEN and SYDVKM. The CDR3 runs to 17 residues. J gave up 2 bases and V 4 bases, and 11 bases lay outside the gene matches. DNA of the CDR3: TGTGCCAGCAGTTCCGGACCAAGACTAGCGGAGCAAGAGACCCAGTACTTC. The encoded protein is CASSSGPRLAEQETQYF.